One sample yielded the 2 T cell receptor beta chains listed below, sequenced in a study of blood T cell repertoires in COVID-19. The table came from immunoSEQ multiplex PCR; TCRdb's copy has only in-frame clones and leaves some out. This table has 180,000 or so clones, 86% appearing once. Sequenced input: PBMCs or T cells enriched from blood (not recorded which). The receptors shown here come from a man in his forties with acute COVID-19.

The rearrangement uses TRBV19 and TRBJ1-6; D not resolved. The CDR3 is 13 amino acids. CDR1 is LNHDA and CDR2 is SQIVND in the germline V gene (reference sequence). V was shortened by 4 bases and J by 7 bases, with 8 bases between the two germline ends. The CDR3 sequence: CASSSIRNSPLHF. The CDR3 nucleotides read TGTGCCAGTAGTAGCATCAGGAATTCACCCCTCCACTTT. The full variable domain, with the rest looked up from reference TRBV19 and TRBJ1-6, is DGGITQSPKYLFRKEGQNVTLSCEQNLNHDAMYWYRQDPGQGLRLIYYSQIVNDFQKGDIAEGYSVSREKKESFPLTVTSAQKNPTAFYLCASSSIRNSPLHFGNGTRLTVT.

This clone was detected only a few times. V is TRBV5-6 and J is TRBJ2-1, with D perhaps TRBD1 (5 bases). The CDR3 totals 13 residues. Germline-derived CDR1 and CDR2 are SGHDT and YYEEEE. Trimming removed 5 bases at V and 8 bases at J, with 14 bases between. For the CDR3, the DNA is TGTGCCAGCAGTAAGATGGGGCGCGATGAGCAGTTCTTC. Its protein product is CASSKMGRDEQFF.